The 18 T cell receptor beta chains in this list originate from one sample, sequenced in a study of blood T cells in healthy people across ages. A J-beta primer mix and a sample-barcoded 5' primer were used in a second PCR of about 6 to 12 cycles. A single record per CDR3 protein comes from TCRdb applying MiXCR to the 5' RACE reads. Seen here are some 1.5 million distinct CDR3 sequences, 28% observed once, and the top ten hold around 7.7%. Sequences were obtained from blood. The source is a woman aged 25 to 39 in good health.

This clonotype was detected a few times. The genes are TRBV2 and TRBJ1-2; no clear D gene. Trimming stripped 6 bases from V and 3 bases from J, with 14 bases between. This CDR3 spans 14 amino acids. Germline V gene sequence: CDR1 SNHLY, CDR2 FYNNEI. CDR3 nucleotides: TGTGCCAGCAGGGCGTTGCGGATTGACTATGGCTACACCTTC. Translation gives CASRALRIDYGYTF.

This chain uses TRBV6-5 with TRBJ2-5; 7 bases match TRBD2. From germline, CDR1 is MNHEY and CDR2 SVGAGI. CDR3 length: 15 amino acids. Unmatched junction bases numbered 14, after V lost 2 bases and J lost 11 bases. Here the CDR3 reads CASSYGLAEAGEQYF. The CDR3 coding sequence is TGTGCCAGCAGTTACGGGCTAGCGGAAGCGGGTGAGCAGTACTTC.

The chain combines TRBV4-3 with TRBJ2-2; tentative D call: TRBD1 (6 bases). With 0 bases removed from V and 6 bases from J, the gap between germline ends came to 14 bases. Germline CDR1 reads LGHNA; CDR2 reads YSLEER. The CDR3 totals 16 residues. CDR3: CASSQDWVQGSGELFF. The CDR3 coding sequence is TGCGCCAGCAGCCAAGATTGGGTACAGGGATCCGGGGAGCTGTTTTTT.

The J gene is TRBJ2-1, the V gene TRBV14; the D is unclear. V was shortened by 0 bases and J by 3 bases, with 9 bases between the two germline ends. Germline assignment: CDR1 SGHDN and CDR2 FVKESK. The CDR3 loop spans 15 amino acids. The CDR3 nucleotides are TGTGCCAGCAGCCAAGAGCCCGACGTCTACAATGAGCAGTTCTTC. It yields the protein CASSQEPDVYNEQFF.

This clonotype turned up a few times. The chain uses TRBV29-1 and TRBJ1-1; 9 positions agree with TRBD1. V gave up 7 bases and J gave up 7 bases; unmatched junction bases: 7. CDR3 length equals 12 residues. CDR1 SQVTM and CDR2 ANQGSEA come from the germline V gene. CDR3 nucleotides: TGCAGCGCTGGACAGGGGATTTTTGAAGCTTTCTTT. Amino acid sequence: CSAGQGIFEAFF. The complete variable domain, with remaining parts taken from reference TRBV29-1 and TRBJ1-1, reads SAVISQKPSRDICQRGTSLTIQCQVDSQVTMMFWYRQQPGQSLTLIATANQGSEATYESGFVIDKFPISRPNLTFSTLTVSNMSPEDSSIYLCSAGQGIFEAFFGQGTRLTVV.

This clonotype was observed a handful of times. The V gene is TRBV29-1, the J gene TRBJ2-3; D remains ambiguous. The CDR3 length is 12 residues. Looked up from germline, CDR1 is SQVTM and CDR2 is ANQGSEA. Trimming pared 0 bases from V and 10 bases from J, leaving 11 bases between. The CDR3 sequence: CSVEDLQLPQYF. DNA for the CDR3: TGCAGCGTTGAAGATCTTCAACTTCCGCAGTATTTT.

The rearrangement uses TRBV20-1 and TRBJ2-2, with D unresolved. This CDR3 region has 11 residues. The germline V gene encodes CDR1 DFQATT and CDR2 SNEGSKA (reference sequence). Trimming took 2 bases from V and 5 from J, leaving 3 bases between them. CDR3 loop: CSARLTGELFF. The CDR3 region has the DNA TGCAGTGCTAGACTAACCGGGGAGCTGTTTTTT.

This clonotype was counted only a few times. The genes are TRBV7-2 and TRBJ2-2; D is uncertain. The V gene's germline CDR1 is SGHTA and CDR2 FQGNSA. This CDR3 region has 14 residues. Trimming left V 3 bases short and J 5 bases short, with 10 bases between. CDR3 bases: TGTGCCAGCAGCTTTTTGACACTAACCGGGGAGCTGTTTTTT. It is translated as CASSFLTLTGELFF.

This chain connects TRBV9 to TRBJ2-1; D is possibly TRBD1 or TRBD2 (5 bases each). The J call is in doubt because the DNA end fits TRBJ2-7 better. CDR1 SGDLS and CDR2 YYNGEE come from the germline V gene. The CDR3 is 15 amino acids. CDR3 coding DNA: TGTGCCAGCAGCGGAGGCCGGGGCTCCTACAATGAGCAGTACTTC. This sequence encodes CASSGGRGSYNEQYF.

This clonotype was detected a few times. The gene calls are TRBV4-3 and TRBJ1-4, with a weak D call TRBD1 (6 bases). V lost 0 bases and J 8 bases, leaving 13 bases between the germline ends. The germline gives CDR1 LGHNA, CDR2 YSLEER. The CDR3 runs to 15 residues. The CDR3: CASSQDSGAREKLFF. In DNA, the CDR3 is TGCGCCAGCAGCCAAGATTCAGGGGCTAGGGAAAAACTGTTTTTT.

This chain's CDR3 is CASGLAPRGRGGDTQYF. For the CDR3, the DNA is TGTGCTAGTGGTTTGGCACCCCGTGGCAGGGGGGGAGATACGCAGTATTTT. V usage is TRBV12-5 and J usage is TRBJ2-3; D possibly uses TRBD1 or TRBD2 (7 bases each). Germline V gene sequence: CDR1 LGHNT, CDR2 FRNRAP. The CDR3 totals 17 residues. The V and J ends lost 1 base and 5 bases respectively, with 19 bases between them. Full variable domain (remainder filled in from reference TRBV12-5 and TRBJ2-3): DARVTQTPRHKVTEMGQEVTMRCQPILGHNTVFWYRQTMMQGLELLAYFRNRAPLDDSGMPKDRFSAEMPDATLATLKIQPSEPRDSAVYFCASGLAPRGRGGDTQYFGPGTRLTVL.

A remark on this clonotype: Germline and junction disagree at one end, which may indicate a read error. The chain recombines TRBV12-3 or TRBV12-4 with TRBJ1-4, with 7 positions matching TRBD1. This CDR3 comprises 16 residues. As DNA, the CDR3 is TGTGCCAGCAGTTTAGTGGGCAGGGGGAGAAATGGAAAACTGTTTTTT. Its translation: CASSLVGRGRNGKLFF.

Ten or more counts support this clonotype. The CDR3 here is CASSLGTFAYEQYF. The CDR3 nucleotides are TGTGCCAGCAGCCTAGGGACATTTGCCTACGAGCAGTACTTC. This sequence joins TRBV7-2 and TRBJ2-7; possibly TRBD1 for D (6 bases). The CDR3 extends over 14 amino acids. Per the germline V gene, CDR1 is SGHTA and CDR2 is FQGNSA. V gave up 5 bases and J gave up 2 bases, with 13 bases separating them.

The V gene is TRBV12-3 or TRBV12-4, the J gene TRBJ1-2, with D maybe TRBD1 (6 bases). Trimming cost V 3 bases and J 1 base, with 9 bases left between them. The CDR3 extends over 14 amino acids. The CDR3 is CASSLRGINYGYTF. CDR3 DNA: TGTGCCAGCAGTTTGAGGGGGATTAACTATGGCTACACCTTC.

This chain joins TRBV9 and TRBJ1-6; D gene unclear. The CDR3 sequence is 14 residues long. Germline CDR1 and CDR2: SGDLS and YYNGEE. The CDR3 nucleotides read TGTGCTACCAGGTCTGGAGAGGTTAATTCACCCCTCCACTTT. It translates to CATRSGEVNSPLHF. The full variable domain, in which reference TRBV9 and TRBJ1-6 provide the parts outside the CDR3, is DSGVTQTPKHLITATGQRVTLRCSPRSGDLSVYWYQQSLDQGLQFLIQYYNGEERAKGNILERFSAQQFPDLHSELNLSSLELGDSALYFCATRSGEVNSPLHFGNGTRLTVT.

The V call is TRBV28, the J call TRBJ1-5; a possible D gene is TRBD1 (6 bases). Germline V gene data show CDR1 as MDHEN and CDR2 as SYDVKM. V shed 6 bases and J shed 14 bases, with 20 bases lying between them. There are 13 residues in the CDR3. CDR3 in amino acids: CASREATGRLKHF. In DNA, the CDR3 is TGTGCCAGCAGAGAAGCTACAGGGCGCCTTAAGCATTTT.

This clonotype was detected a few times. The chain employs TRBV12-3 or TRBV12-4 and TRBJ1-6; TRBD1 is a possible D gene (6 bases). The V end was cut by 6 bases, the J end by 8 bases, with 14 bases between. The length of the CDR3 is 14 residues. The CDR3 protein is CASRQGSSYSPLHF. CDR3 nucleotides: TGTGCCAGCAGACAGGGTTCTTCTTATTCACCCCTCCACTTT.

This clonotype was detected only a few times. V gene TRBV7-2 combines with J gene TRBJ2-1; 7 bases are shared with TRBD2. From germline, CDR1 is SGHTA and CDR2 FQGNSA. The ends lost 5 bases at V and 5 bases at J; junction bases unmatched: 15. The CDR3 sequence is 17 residues long. CDR3 sequence (DNA): TGTGCCAGCAGCCTCCCCCCGGGTAGCGGGCGACACAATGAGCAGTTCTTC. As protein: CASSLPPGSGRHNEQFF.